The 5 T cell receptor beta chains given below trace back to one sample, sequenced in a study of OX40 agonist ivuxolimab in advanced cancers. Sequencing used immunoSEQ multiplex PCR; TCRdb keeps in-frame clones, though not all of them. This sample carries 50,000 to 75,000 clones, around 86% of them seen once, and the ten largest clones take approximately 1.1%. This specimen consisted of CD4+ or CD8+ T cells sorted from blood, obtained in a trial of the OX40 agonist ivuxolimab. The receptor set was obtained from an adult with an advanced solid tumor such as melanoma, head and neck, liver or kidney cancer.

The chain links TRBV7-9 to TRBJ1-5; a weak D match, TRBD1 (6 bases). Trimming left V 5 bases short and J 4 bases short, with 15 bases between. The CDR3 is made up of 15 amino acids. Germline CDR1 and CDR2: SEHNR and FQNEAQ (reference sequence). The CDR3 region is CASSTDSPVNQPQHF. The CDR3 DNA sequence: TGTGCCAGCAGCACGGACAGCCCCGTAAATCAGCCCCAGCATTTT. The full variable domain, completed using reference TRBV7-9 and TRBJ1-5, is DTGVSQNPRHKITKRGQNVTFRCDPISEHNRLYWYRQTLGQGPEFLTYFQNEAQLEKSRLLSDRFSAERPKGSFSTLEIQRTEQGDSAMYLCASSTDSPVNQPQHFGDGTRLSIL.

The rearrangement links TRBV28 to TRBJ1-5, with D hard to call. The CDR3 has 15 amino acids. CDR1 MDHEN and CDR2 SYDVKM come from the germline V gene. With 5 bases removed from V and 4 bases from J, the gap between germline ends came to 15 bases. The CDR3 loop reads CASSTARVRNQPQHF. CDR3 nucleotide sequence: TGTGCCAGCAGTACCGCAAGGGTACGGAATCAGCCCCAGCATTTT.

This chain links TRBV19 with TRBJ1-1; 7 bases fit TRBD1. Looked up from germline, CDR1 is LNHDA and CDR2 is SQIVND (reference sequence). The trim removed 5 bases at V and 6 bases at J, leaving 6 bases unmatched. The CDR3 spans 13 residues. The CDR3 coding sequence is TGTGCCAGTAGTCACCGGGACAGCTCTGAAGCTTTCTTT. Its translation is CASSHRDSSEAFF.

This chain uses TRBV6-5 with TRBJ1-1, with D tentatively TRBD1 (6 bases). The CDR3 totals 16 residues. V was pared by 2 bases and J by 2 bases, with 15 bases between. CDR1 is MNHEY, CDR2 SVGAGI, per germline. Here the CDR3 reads CASSYGGGSVNTEAFF. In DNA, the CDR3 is TGTGCCAGCAGTTACGGTGGGGGCAGCGTAAACACTGAAGCTTTCTTT.

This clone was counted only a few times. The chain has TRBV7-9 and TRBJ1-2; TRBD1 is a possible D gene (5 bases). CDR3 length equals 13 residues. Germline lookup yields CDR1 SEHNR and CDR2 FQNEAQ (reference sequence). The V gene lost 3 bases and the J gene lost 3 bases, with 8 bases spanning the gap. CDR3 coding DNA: TGTGCCAGCAGCTTCGAAGGGGACTATGGCTACACCTTC. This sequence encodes CASSFEGDYGYTF.